This record looks at one T cell receptor beta chain sequence and its context. The read ends 3 residues before the CDR3 terminus; that terminus is restored from the germline J gene. Some clones are missing from TCRdb's copy, which holds only in-frame ones; the method was immunoSEQ multiplex PCR. In total, the table holds around 48,000 clones. This CDR3 spans 15 amino acids. The V gene end was trimmed by 5 bases and the J gene end by 3 bases; junction bases not matched to a gene: 7. CDR1 and CDR2 from the germline V gene are DFQATT and SNEGSKA (reference sequence). The data are from a study of Tregs in tolerant kidney transplant recipients.

This sequence was found in a human donor who received a combined kidney and bone marrow transplant. The chain uses TRBV20-1 and TRBJ2-7, with TRBD2 identical over 13 bases. Sequencing used CD4+ T cells from blood, obtained before the transplant. The DNA read from the CDR3 is TGCAGTGCTTTCGGGGGGACTAGCGGGATCTACGAG. Protein: CSAFGGTSGIYE. The entire CDR3 sequence reads CSAFGGTSGIYEQYF.